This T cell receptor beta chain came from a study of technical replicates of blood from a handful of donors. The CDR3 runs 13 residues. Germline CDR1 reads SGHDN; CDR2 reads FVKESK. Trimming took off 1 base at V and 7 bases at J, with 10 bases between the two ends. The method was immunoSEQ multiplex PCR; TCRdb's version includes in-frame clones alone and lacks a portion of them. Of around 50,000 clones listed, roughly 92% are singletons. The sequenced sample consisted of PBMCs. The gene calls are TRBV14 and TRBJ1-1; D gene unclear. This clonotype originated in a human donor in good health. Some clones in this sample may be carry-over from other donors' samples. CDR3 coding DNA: TGTGCCAGCAGCCAAGGGGCCAGCAGTGAAGCTTTCTTT. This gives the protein CASSQGASSEAFF. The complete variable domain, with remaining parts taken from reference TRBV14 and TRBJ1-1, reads EAGVTQFPSHSVIEKGQTVTLRCDPISGHDNLYWYRRVMGKEIKFLLHFVKESKQDESGMPNNRFLAERTGGTYSTLKVQPAELEDSGVYFCASSQGASSEAFFGQGTRLTVV.